The next 21 T cell receptor beta chains were all read from a single sample in a study of CD8+CD57+ T cells in acquired aplastic anemia. Profiling of TCR beta VDJ combinations and CDR3 sequences used genomic DNA as template. From the reads, TCRdb called clonotypes with MiXCR, one entry per CDR3 protein. The table includes some 180,000 distinct CDR3 sequences, around 60% detected once. The sequenced patients had an expansion of CD8+CD57+ cells seen by flow cytometry. The sample consisted of sorted CD4+, CD8+, or CD8+CD57+ T cells (not recorded which) from PBMCs. These receptors came from a human donor with aplastic anemia.

The V gene is TRBV7-2, the J gene TRBJ2-7; TRBD2 agrees at 7 bases. CDR1 and CDR2 (germline): SGHTA, FQGNSA. Trimming removed 1 base from V and 3 bases from J; junction bases left unmatched: 6. The CDR3 extends over 15 amino acids. CDR3 sequence: CASSLGRGVDYEQYF. The CDR3, as DNA: TGTGCCAGCAGCTTAGGCCGGGGGGTGGACTACGAGCAGTACTTC.

In DNA form, the CDR3 reads TGTGCCAGCTCCCTCTGGGGGAAGGTAGGCACAGATACGCAGTATTTT. Its translation: CASSLWGKVGTDTQYF. The chain links TRBV3-1 to TRBJ2-3; D may correspond to TRBD1 or TRBD2 (5 bases each). Germline V lookup: CDR1 LGHDT, CDR2 YNNKEL (reference sequence). V was pared by 8 bases and J by 1 base, with 19 bases between. The CDR3 contains 16 residues.

The chain joins TRBV15 to TRBJ1-5, with 8 bases fitting TRBD1. CDR1 is LNHNV and CDR2 is YYDKDF in the germline V gene (reference sequence). V was clipped by 1 base and J by 1 base; unmatched bases: 3. This CDR3 is 16 amino acids long. The CDR3 reads CATSRVWTGSNQPQHF. CDR3 sequence (DNA): TGTGCCACCAGCAGAGTATGGACAGGGAGCAATCAGCCCCAGCATTTT.

This clonotype was seen only once. The genes are TRBV2 and TRBJ1-3; perhaps TRBD1 as D (6 bases). Trimming shortened V by 4 bases and J by 0 bases, and 10 bases separated the two germline ends. Germline CDR1 is SNHLY and CDR2 is FYNNEI. CDR3 length equals 15 residues. The CDR3 loop reads CASSVDSISGNTIYF. The CDR3 DNA is TGTGCCAGCAGTGTGGACAGTATCTCTGGAAACACCATATATTTT.

The J gene is TRBJ1-3, the V gene TRBV2, with D possibly being TRBD1 (6 bases). The V end was cut by 2 bases, the J end by 4 bases, with 18 bases between. Germline CDR1 is SNHLY and CDR2 is FYNNEI. This CDR3 has 17 residues. The CDR3 is CASSESVRRTAGNTIYF. CDR3 DNA: TGTGCCAGCAGTGAATCTGTCAGGCGGACAGCGGGAAACACCATATATTTT.

The chain recombines TRBV20-1 with TRBJ2-7; 10 bases align to TRBD2. The J call may be incorrect, as the DNA end agrees better with TRBJ2-5. Per the germline V gene, CDR1 is DFQATT and CDR2 is SNEGSKA (reference sequence). The length of the CDR3 is 13 residues. The CDR3: CSAFLAGEETQYF. The DNA for the CDR3 is TGCAGTGCTTTCCTAGCGGGGGAGGAGACCCAGTACTTC.

The rearrangement links TRBV19 to TRBJ1-1; perhaps TRBD1 as D (5 bases). The CDR3 loop spans 14 amino acids. In germline, CDR1 is LNHDA, CDR2 SQIVND (reference sequence). V lost 10 bases, J lost 7 bases, and 22 bases lay in between. Written as DNA, the CDR3 is TGTGCCACCAGACTAGCGGGGGGTTACAATGAAGCTTTCTTT. It yields the protein CATRLAGGYNEAFF.

The J gene is TRBJ1-2, the V gene TRBV20-1; 10 bases are shared with TRBD1. CDR1 is DFQATT, CDR2 SNEGSKA, per germline (reference sequence). Trimming cost V 1 base and J 8 bases; bases outside gene matches: 13. The CDR3 has 16 amino acids. This CDR3 reads CSARAQGGDRGRGYTF. The DNA of the CDR3 is TGCAGTGCTAGAGCTCAGGGCGGGGACAGGGGTCGGGGCTACACCTTC.

The chain couples TRBV19 to TRBJ2-5; TRBD1 might be the D (5 bases). The V gene's germline CDR1 is LNHDA and CDR2 SQIVND (reference sequence). V gave up 9 bases and J gave up 2 bases, with 16 bases separating them. This CDR3 is 14 amino acids long. The CDR3 nucleotides are TGTGCCAGCAGCCAAAGGACACTTCAAGAGACCCAGTACTTC. Protein product: CASSQRTLQETQYF.

Ten or more counts support this clonotype. The chain links TRBV4-1 to TRBJ2-1; 13 bases agree with TRBD2. Per germline, CDR1 MGHRA and CDR2 YSYEKL. Unmatched junction bases numbered 3, after V lost 5 bases and J lost 2 bases. This CDR3 is built from 16 residues. CDR3 in amino acids: CASSSGTSGAYNEQFF. As DNA, the CDR3 is TGCGCCAGCAGCTCGGGGACTAGCGGGGCCTACAATGAGCAGTTCTTC.

A note on this clonotype: A much larger clonotype is one base distant, so this may be a read error. V and J are TRBV7-9 and TRBJ2-1; D perhaps matches TRBD2 (7 bases). The CDR3 length is 15 residues. Germline values: CDR1 SEHNR, CDR2 FQNEAQ (reference sequence). For the CDR3, the DNA is TGTGCCAGCAGGGGAGGGGGGTCCTCCTACAATGAGCGGTTCTTC. Amino acid sequence: CASRGGGSSYNERFF.

Ten or more counts support this clonotype. The chain recombines TRBV7-9 with TRBJ2-1, with D perhaps assigned TRBD1 or TRBD2 (6 bases each). V lost 1 base, J lost 0 bases, and 13 bases lay in between. This CDR3 spans 17 amino acids. Germline CDR1 reads SEHNR; CDR2 reads FQNEAQ (reference sequence). The CDR3 spells CASSLDVGGSSYNEQFF. Written as DNA, the CDR3 is TGTGCCAGCAGCTTAGATGTAGGGGGGAGCTCCTACAATGAGCAGTTCTTC.

At least ten counts were recorded for this clonotype. The chain links TRBV7-9 to TRBJ2-7, with D possibly matching TRBD2 (5 bases). From germline, CDR1 is SEHNR and CDR2 FQNEAQ (reference sequence). This CDR3 has 14 residues. V was trimmed by 3 bases and J by 3 bases, leaving 12 bases between them. The CDR3 spells CASSFTGVSYEQYF. The CDR3 coding sequence is TGTGCCAGCAGCTTCACCGGGGTAAGCTACGAGCAGTACTTC.

The chain has TRBV20-1 and TRBJ2-3; the D is unclear. CDR1 and CDR2 from the germline V gene are DFQATT and SNEGSKA (reference sequence). The length of the CDR3 is 12 residues. Trimming removed 6 bases from V and 3 bases from J, with 10 bases in between. Written as DNA, the CDR3 is TGCAGTGCGGACGCCGGGACAGATACGCAGTATTTT. Its translation: CSADAGTDTQYF.

Remarks on this clonotype: The junction shows a germline mismatch at one end, possibly a read error. The chain's CDR3 is CGSSLGVGSPLHF. DNA of the CDR3: TGTGGCAGCAGCTTGGGAGTCGGATCACCCCTCCACTTT. V gene TRBV7-9 combines with J gene TRBJ1-6, with D hard to call. The CDR3 spans 13 residues. The germline CDR1 and CDR2 sequences are SEHNR and FQNEAQ (reference sequence).

For the CDR3, the DNA is TGCGCCAGCAGCTCCCAGATACAGGGGGCCGCAGATACGCAGTATTTT. It encodes CASSSQIQGAADTQYF. V and J are TRBV5-1 and TRBJ2-3, with 9 bases fitting TRBD1. Germline values: CDR1 SGHRS, CDR2 YFSETQ. Losses at the gene ends were 3 bases for V and 4 bases for J; bases not matched to a gene: 9. The CDR3 is 16 residues long.

There are many counts of this clonotype. The V and J genes are TRBV19 and TRBJ1-5; a possible D gene is TRBD1 (5 bases). Looked up from germline, CDR1 is LNHDA and CDR2 is SQIVND (reference sequence). V was shortened by 3 bases and J by 7 bases, with 10 bases between the two germline ends. The length of the CDR3 is 13 residues. The CDR3 nucleotides are TGTGCCAGTAGTATCCTAGGGGACCAGCCCCAGCATTTT. As protein: CASSILGDQPQHF.

The chain recombines TRBV12-3 or TRBV12-4 with TRBJ1-4, with D hard to call. Trimming pared 6 bases from V and 11 bases from J, leaving 10 bases between. This CDR3 has 11 amino acids. The CDR3, as DNA: TGTGCCAGCAGAGCGAAGAGGAAACTGTTTTTT. Translated: CASRAKRKLFF.

The table lists this clonotype with many counts. J is TRBJ2-7 and V is TRBV7-8, with D maybe TRBD1 (6 bases). Trimming removed 1 base from V and 0 bases from J, with 10 bases in between. Germline loops: CDR1 SGHVS, CDR2 FQNEAQ. The CDR3 length is 15 residues. CDR3 sequence reads: CASSLGDRFSYEQYF. As DNA, the CDR3 is TGTGCCAGCAGCTTAGGAGACAGGTTCTCCTACGAGCAGTACTTC.

This clonotype has more than one count but fewer than ten. The rearrangement links TRBV20-1 to TRBJ2-7, with D unresolved. Germline V gene lookup returns CDR1 DFQATT and CDR2 SNEGSKA (reference sequence). V was clipped by 1 base and J by 1 base, with 8 bases between them. CDR3 length equals 13 residues. This CDR3 is CSARVGRSYEQYF. As DNA, the CDR3 is TGCAGTGCTAGAGTGGGCAGGTCCTACGAGCAGTACTTC.

J is TRBJ2-2 and V is TRBV7-9; D is possibly TRBD1 (5 bases). Germline V gene lookup returns CDR1 SEHNR and CDR2 FQNEAQ (reference sequence). V lost 6 bases and J lost 2, with 10 bases in between. The CDR3 has 14 amino acids. The CDR3 protein is CASRRQSNTGELFF. CDR3 DNA sequence: TGTGCCAGCAGGAGACAGAGTAACACCGGGGAGCTGTTTTTT.